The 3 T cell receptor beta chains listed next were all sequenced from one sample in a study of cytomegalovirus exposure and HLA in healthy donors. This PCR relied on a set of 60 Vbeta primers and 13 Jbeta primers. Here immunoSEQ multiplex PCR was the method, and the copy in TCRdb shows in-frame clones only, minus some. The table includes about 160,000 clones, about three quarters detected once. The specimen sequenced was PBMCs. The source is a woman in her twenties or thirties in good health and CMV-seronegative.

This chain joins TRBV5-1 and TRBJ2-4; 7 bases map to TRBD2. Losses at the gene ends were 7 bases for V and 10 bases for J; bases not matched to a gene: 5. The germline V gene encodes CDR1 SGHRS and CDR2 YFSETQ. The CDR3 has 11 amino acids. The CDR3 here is CASELGGIQYF. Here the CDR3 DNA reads TGCGCCAGCGAGCTGGGGGGGATTCAGTACTTC.

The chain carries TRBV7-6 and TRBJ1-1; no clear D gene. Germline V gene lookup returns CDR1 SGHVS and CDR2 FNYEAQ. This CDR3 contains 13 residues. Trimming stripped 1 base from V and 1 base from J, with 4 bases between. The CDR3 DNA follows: TGTGCCAGCAGCTTAGTACAGAACACTGAAGCTTTCTTT. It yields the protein CASSLVQNTEAFF.

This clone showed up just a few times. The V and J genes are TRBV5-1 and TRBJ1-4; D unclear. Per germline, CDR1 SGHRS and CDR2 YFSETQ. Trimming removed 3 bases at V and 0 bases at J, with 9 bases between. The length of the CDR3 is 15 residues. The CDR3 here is CASSSTPATNEKLFF. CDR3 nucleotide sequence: TGCGCCAGCAGCTCTACGCCTGCAACTAATGAAAAACTGTTTTTT.